This TCR beta chain derives from a study of graft-versus-host responses after intestinal transplantation. Study information: Recipients were given multivisceral, liver-intestinal, or isolated intestinal transplants.

Comment on this clone: Its antigen is currently unknown.

TCRdb keeps only in-frame clones here, not all; method: immunoSEQ multiplex PCR. The profile shows about 36,000 clones, roughly 95% of them singletons. The input for sequencing was unstimulated CD4+ T cells sorted from spleen or lymph node cells, taken before transplant. The sequence was collected from a human donor who was the organ donor for an intestinal transplant.

The CDR3 sequence: CASSPGLAGGETQYF. CDR3 DNA: TGTGCCAGCAGCCCGGGACTAGCGGGAGGAGAGACCCAGTACTTC. The J gene is TRBJ2-5, the V gene TRBV5-6; 15 bases match TRBD2. V was clipped by 4 bases and J by 4 bases; unmatched bases: 2. The CDR3 is made up of 15 amino acids. CDR1 is SGHDT and CDR2 is YYEEEE in the germline V gene.